What follows is one TCR beta chain and its context. Only a few counts were recorded for this clonotype. The antigen it recognizes is unknown. No base-level quality is on record; no much larger clone is a single base apart. This sample is drawn from a study of response to subunit inactivated influenza vaccine (dated by TCRdb to between 2017 and 2018). Context from the whole study: Deep quantitative T cell receptor repertoire profiling was used in the study to track responses to a trivalent subunit inactivated influenza vaccine. What the research found in general, with its limitations: The authors suggested that each seasonal influenza vaccination may recruit only a limited number of new T cells.

From a lookup of the germline V gene, CDR1 and CDR2 are SQVTM and ANQGSEA. Deletion took 4 bases off V and 3 bases off J, with a span of 14 bases between the germline ends. From the cysteine through the phenylalanine, the CDR3 covers 14 amino acids. Just the 42-base CDR3 DNA is kept, in frame starting at base 1. The method was RT-PCR. Instrument used: Illumina HiSeq 2500. TCRdb redid the processing of the public reads, applying fastp at Q25 and MiXCR, and retained in-frame beta chains. Each CDR3 protein appears once, grouped with its most common genes and DNA. The sample table contains hundreds of thousands of distinct CDR3 sequences; only one count was recorded for under 15% of them. The ten most abundant clones make up around 12% of the sample. The time point label corresponds to: around 42 days after influenza vaccine administration.

The chain employs TRBV29-1 and TRBJ2-3; TRBD1 might be the D gene, on 5 matching bases. The sequence was collected from a man aged 45-65 years who received an inactivated influenza vaccine. Donor details come from another sample of the same person, matched by shared clones. The sample was PBMCs from blood, taken about 6 weeks after vaccination. The bases are TGCAGCGTTGCCGGCAGGGTAGAGACAGATACGCAGTATTTT. The resulting protein is CSVAGRVETDTQYF.